This entry concerns a single TCR beta chain. This entry is derived from a study of blood T cells in healthy people across ages. Combining a sample-barcoded 5' primer with a J-beta primer mix, a second PCR ran for 7 to 11 cycles. MiXCR, run by TCRdb on the 5' RACE reads, gives a single entry per CDR3 protein. The repertoire holds roughly 1.6 million distinct CDR3 sequences, with roughly 30% as singletons. From germline, CDR1 is MGHRA and CDR2 YSYEKL. V was clipped by 0 bases and J by 1 base, with 6 bases between them. The CDR3 is 14 amino acids. The sample comprised blood. The chain combines TRBV4-1 with TRBJ2-5; no definite D call. The TCR originated in a young woman in good health. The CDR3 sequence: CASSQDNGQETQYF. DNA of the CDR3: TGCGCCAGCAGCCAAGATAACGGCCAAGAGACCCAGTACTTC.